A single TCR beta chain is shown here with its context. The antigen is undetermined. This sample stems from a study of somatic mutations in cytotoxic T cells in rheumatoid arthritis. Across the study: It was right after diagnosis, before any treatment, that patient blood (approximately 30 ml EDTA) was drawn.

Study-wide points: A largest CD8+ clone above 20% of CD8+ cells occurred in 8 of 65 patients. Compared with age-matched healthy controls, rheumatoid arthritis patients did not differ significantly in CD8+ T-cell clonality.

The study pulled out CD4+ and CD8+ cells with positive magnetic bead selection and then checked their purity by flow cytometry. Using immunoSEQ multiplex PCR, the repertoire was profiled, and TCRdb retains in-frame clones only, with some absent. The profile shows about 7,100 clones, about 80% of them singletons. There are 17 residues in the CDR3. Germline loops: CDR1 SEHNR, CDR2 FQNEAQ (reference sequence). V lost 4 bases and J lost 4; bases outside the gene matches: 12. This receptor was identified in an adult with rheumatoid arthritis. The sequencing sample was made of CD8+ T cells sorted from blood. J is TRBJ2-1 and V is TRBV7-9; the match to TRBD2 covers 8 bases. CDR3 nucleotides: TGTGCCAGCAGCTACCTGATGGCGGGGGGTTTTTACAATGAGCAGTTCTTC. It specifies CASSYLMAGGFYNEQFF.